The clone carrying this T cell receptor (beta chain) is medium-sized. These data are taken from a study of cytomegalovirus exposure and HLA in healthy donors. With 60 Vbeta and 13 Jbeta primers, the PCR was carried out. Clones were sequenced by immunoSEQ multiplex PCR, and TCRdb holds only the in-frame ones, with some missing. The profile shows 150,000 to 200,000 clones, 70% to 90% of them singletons. The receptor was derived from a young woman in good health and CMV-seronegative. Sequencing was carried out using PBMCs.

CDR3 residues: CAGRGGSEQYF. The DNA for the CDR3 is TGTGCCGGTCGAGGGGGCTCCGAGCAGTACTTC. The genes are TRBV11-3 and TRBJ2-7; 7 bases agree with TRBD1. Germline V gene data show CDR1 as SGHNT and CDR2 as YENEEA. The ends lost 11 bases at V and 6 bases at J; junction bases unmatched: 7. The CDR3 runs 11 residues.